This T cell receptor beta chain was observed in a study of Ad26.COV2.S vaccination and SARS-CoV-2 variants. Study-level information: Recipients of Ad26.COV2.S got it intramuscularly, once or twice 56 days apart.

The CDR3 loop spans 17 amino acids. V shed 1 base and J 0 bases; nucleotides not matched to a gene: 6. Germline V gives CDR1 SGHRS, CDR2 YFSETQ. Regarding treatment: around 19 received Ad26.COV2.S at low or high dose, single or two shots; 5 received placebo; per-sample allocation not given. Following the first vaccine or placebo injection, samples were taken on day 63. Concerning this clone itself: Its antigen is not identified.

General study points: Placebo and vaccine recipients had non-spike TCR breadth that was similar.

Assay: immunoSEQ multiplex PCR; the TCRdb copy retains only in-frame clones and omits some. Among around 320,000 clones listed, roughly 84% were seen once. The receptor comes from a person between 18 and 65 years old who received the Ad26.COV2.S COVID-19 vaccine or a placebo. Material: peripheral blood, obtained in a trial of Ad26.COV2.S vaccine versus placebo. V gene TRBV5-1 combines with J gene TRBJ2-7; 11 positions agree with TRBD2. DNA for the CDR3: TGCGCCAGCAGCTTGCGGCTAGCGGGGGGTTTCTCCTACGAGCAGTACTTC. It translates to CASSLRLAGGFSYEQYF.